The rows below give T cell receptor beta chains drawn from one sample of a study of cytomegalovirus exposure and HLA in healthy donors. Clones were read by immunoSEQ multiplex PCR, and TCRdb kept only the in-frame ones, dropping some. This table holds more than 95,000 clones, about 82% found once. Sequences were obtained from PBMCs. The origin of the receptors is a man in his forties or fifties in good health and CMV-seronegative. Both conserved end residues are part of each CDR3. A D gene is named only where the DNA matches it firmly. Not every row has a clone size; where given, it reads once, few, many or a size class.

D gene: TRBD1
clone size: -
V gene: TRBV19
J gene: TRBJ2-1
CDR3 DNA: TGTGCCAGTAGTATCGGGACAGACGGCTCCTACAATGAGCAGTTCTTC
CDR3 protein: CASSIGTDGSYNEQFF

D gene: TRBD2
clone size: once
V gene: TRBV5-4
J gene: TRBJ2-3
CDR3 DNA: TGTGCCAGCAGCTTTACGGGGGGGCCGATGGATACGCAGTATTTT
CDR3 protein: CASSFTGGPMDTQYF

D gene: TRBD1
clone size: -
V gene: TRBV18
J gene: TRBJ1-3
CDR3 DNA: TGTGCCAGCTCCTCAGAGACCGCGGGACAGCTGAGCTACACCATATATTTT
CDR3 protein: CASSSETAGQLSYTIYF

D gene: -
clone size: once
V gene: TRBV21-1
J gene: TRBJ1-2
CDR3 DNA: TGTGCCAGCAACTACCCGCCAGGGGGGCGAGGCTACACCTTC
CDR3 protein: CASNYPPGGRGYTF

D gene: TRBD2
clone size: -
V gene: TRBV5-1
J gene: TRBJ2-5
CDR3 DNA: TGCGCCAGCAGCTTGGGACTAGGGCGGGGGGACCCTCCGGAGACCCAGTACTTC
CDR3 protein: CASSLGLGRGDPPETQYF

D gene: -
clone size: -
V gene: TRBV7-2
J gene: TRBJ1-1
CDR3 DNA: TGTGCCAGCAGCTTGTTTCCGAGGGAATCTGAAGCTTTCTTT
CDR3 protein: CASSLFPRESEAFF

D gene: TRBD1
clone size: once
V gene: TRBV2
J gene: TRBJ1-4
CDR3 DNA: TGTGTCAGCAGCCGGACAGGGAAGGAAAAACTGTTTTTT
CDR3 protein: CVSSRTGKEKLFF

D gene: TRBD2
clone size: -
V gene: TRBV6-6
J gene: TRBJ2-4
CDR3 DNA: TGTGCCAGCAGTTTTGCGGGGGAGGGAAACATTCAGTACTTC
CDR3 protein: CASSFAGEGNIQYF

D gene: -
clone size: -
V gene: TRBV27
J gene: TRBJ2-7
CDR3 DNA: TGTGCCAGCAGTCCGGCACAGATCTACGAGCAGTACTTC
CDR3 protein: CASSPAQIYEQYF

D gene: -
clone size: few
V gene: TRBV7-2
J gene: TRBJ1-2
CDR3 DNA: TGTGCCAGCAGCGCACGGACCGGACAGCGAAACTATGGCTACACCTTC
CDR3 protein: CASSARTGQRNYGYTF

D gene: -
clone size: -
V gene: TRBV2
J gene: TRBJ1-5
CDR3 DNA: TGTGCCAGCAGTGAAAAACAGGCTATACAGCCCCAGCATTTT
CDR3 protein: CASSEKQAIQPQHF

D gene: TRBD1
clone size: -
V gene: TRBV18
J gene: TRBJ1-1
CDR3 DNA: TGTGCCAGCGAACATCCGGGACAGATCACTGAAGCTTTCTTT
CDR3 protein: CASEHPGQITEAFF

D gene: TRBD2
clone size: -
V gene: TRBV6-6
J gene: TRBJ2-7
CDR3 DNA: TGTGCCAGCAGTCCCGGACTAGCGTCCTGGGGAGAGCAGTACTTC
CDR3 protein: CASSPGLASWGEQYF

D gene: -
clone size: -
V gene: TRBV6-5
J gene: TRBJ1-1
CDR3 DNA: TGTGCCAGCAGTGCTCCGGGGAGCACTGAAGCTTTCTTT
CDR3 protein: CASSAPGSTEAFF

D gene: -
clone size: -
V gene: TRBV7-9
J gene: TRBJ2-7
CDR3 DNA: TGTGCCAGCAGCCAACGAACATCCTCCATCTACGAGCAGTACTTC
CDR3 protein: CASSQRTSSIYEQYF

D gene: -
clone size: -
V gene: TRBV11-2
J gene: TRBJ1-6
CDR3 DNA: TGTGCCAGCAGCTTCGGAGGGGCGGATAATTCACCCCTCCACTTT
CDR3 protein: CASSFGGADNSPLHF

D gene: TRBD2
clone size: -
V gene: TRBV7-2
J gene: TRBJ2-3
CDR3 DNA: TGTGCCAGCAGCCCCGGGCGAGCGGGGGACACAGATACGCAGTATTTT
CDR3 protein: CASSPGRAGDTDTQYF

D gene: TRBD1
clone size: -
V gene: TRBV5-6
J gene: TRBJ1-6
CDR3 DNA: TGTGCCAGCAGCCCCGGGACAGGGGAAATAGGGTCACCCCTCCACTTT
CDR3 protein: CASSPGTGEIGSPLHF

D gene: -
clone size: -
V gene: TRBV5-4
J gene: TRBJ1-1
CDR3 DNA: TGTGCCAGCAGCTTGGACAGGGAAGGAGCTTTCTTT
CDR3 protein: CASSLDREGAFF

D gene: -
clone size: -
V gene: TRBV5-1
J gene: TRBJ2-2
CDR3 DNA: TGCGCCAGCAGCTTGAACAAGAACACCGGGGAGCTGTTTTTT
CDR3 protein: CASSLNKNTGELFF

D gene: TRBD1
clone size: few
V gene: TRBV7-8
J gene: TRBJ1-6
CDR3 DNA: TGTGCCAGCAGCGCGCAAGGACAGGGATATAATTCACCCCTCCACTTT
CDR3 protein: CASSAQGQGYNSPLHF

D gene: -
clone size: -
V gene: TRBV29-1
J gene: TRBJ2-3
CDR3 DNA: TGCAGCGTTGAATCCGAATCCGGGGATACGCAGTATTTT
CDR3 protein: CSVESESGDTQYF

D gene: -
clone size: -
V gene: TRBV2
J gene: TRBJ1-4
CDR3 DNA: TGTGCCAGCAGTTATGGGGGCGCAACTAATGAAAAACTGTTTTTT
CDR3 protein: CASSYGGATNEKLFF

D gene: -
clone size: -
V gene: TRBV4-3
J gene: TRBJ1-2
CDR3 DNA: TGCGCCAGCAGCCAAGCAGGTGCAGGGTATGGCTACACCTTC
CDR3 protein: CASSQAGAGYGYTF

D gene: -
clone size: -
V gene: TRBV6-1
J gene: TRBJ1-3
CDR3 DNA: TGTGCCAGCAGTAGTGAGGGAAACACCATATATTTT
CDR3 protein: CASSSEGNTIYF

D gene: -
clone size: -
V gene: TRBV7-6
J gene: TRBJ1-6
CDR3 DNA: TGTGCCAGCAGCGAGGGACAACCGAATTCACCCCTCCACTTT
CDR3 protein: CASSEGQPNSPLHF